This T cell receptor beta chain was retrieved from a study of blood T cell repertoires in COVID-19. Clones were sequenced by immunoSEQ multiplex PCR, and TCRdb holds only the in-frame ones, with some missing. The sample carries 200,000 to 300,000 clones, approximately 86% recorded once. Participants' own reports of clinical history determined their cohort assignment. Recovery meant two consecutive negative NP/OP PCR tests, professional clearance, or resolved symptoms. Trimming cost V 1 base and J 3 bases, with 4 bases left between them. Germline CDR1 and CDR2: SGHAT and FQNNGV. The length of the CDR3 is 13 residues.

Sequencing was carried out using PBMCs or T cells enriched from blood (not recorded which). This clonotype originated in a woman younger than 30 who had recovered from COVID-19. The chain couples TRBV11-2 to TRBJ2-1; D not resolved. The CDR3 sequence: CASSLGVYNEQFF. The DNA of the CDR3 is TGTGCCAGCAGCTTAGGCGTCTACAATGAGCAGTTCTTC.